The 21 T cell receptor beta chains listed next were all sequenced from one sample in a study of glioma-infiltrating T cells (dated by TCRdb to the mid-2010s). The run used an Illumina MiSeq. The iRepertoire nested amplicon-rescue multiplex PCR (arm-PCR) platform was used to amplify TCR alpha and beta CDR3 regions from RNA. TCRdb redid the processing of the public reads, applying fastp at Q25 and MiXCR, and retained in-frame beta chains. Merged by CDR3 protein, the rows form single entries marked with the most common genes and DNA. The sample table holds approximately 89,000 distinct CDR3 sequences, of which less than 30% were seen once. Clones ranked in the top ten supply about 6.7% of the sample. The sample taken for sequencing was glioma tissue, nonneoplastic brain tissue, or PBMCs (not recorded which). Receptor source: a human donor with low-grade glioma or glioblastoma, undergoing nonglioma brain surgery, or in good health (not recorded which).

This clonotype was seen at least ten times. The rearrangement links TRBV2 to TRBJ1-6; no clear D. The CDR3 is 16 amino acids. Trimming stripped 3 bases from V and 0 bases from J, with 9 bases between. Germline V gene lookup returns CDR1 SNHLY and CDR2 FYNNEI. The CDR3 bases are TGTGCCAGCAGTGACAGGCGGAGCTCCTATAATTCACCCCTCCACTTT. Its translation: CASSDRRSSYNSPLHF.

This clonotype has ten or more counts. The gene calls are TRBV6-5 and TRBJ1-2; 7 bases fit TRBD1. V trimming: 0 bases; J trimming: 8 bases; junction bases outside the gene matches: 12. The germline CDR1 and CDR2 sequences are MNHEY and SVGAGI. The CDR3 extends over 16 amino acids. As DNA, the CDR3 is TGTGCCAGCAGTTACTCGATGGGACAGCCTATGGGAGGCTACACCTTC. Its protein product is CASSYSMGQPMGGYTF.

The chain combines TRBV19 with TRBJ2-1, with TRBD2 matching 10 bases. Trimming took 7 bases from V and 14 from J; bases not matched to a gene: 20. The CDR3 length is 16 residues. Germline loops: CDR1 LNHDA, CDR2 SQIVND (reference sequence). The CDR3 region is CASNLKRGGLYKKKFF. The CDR3 region has the DNA TGTGCCAGTAACCTCAAGCGGGGGGGTCTCTACAAGAAGAAGTTCTTC.

This clonotype has a count of ten or more. The chain couples TRBV7-9 to TRBJ1-2; 12 bases match TRBD1. The germline V gene has CDR1 SEHNR and CDR2 FQNEAQ (reference sequence). J gave up 4 bases and V 6 bases, and 18 bases lay outside the gene matches. This CDR3 is built from 19 residues. The chain's CDR3 is CASRPNDPGQGALIYGYTF. The CDR3, as DNA: TGTGCCAGCAGACCAAATGATCCGGGACAGGGGGCGCTGATCTATGGCTACACCTTC.

This clonotype was recorded many times. The V gene is TRBV6-1, the J gene TRBJ2-4; TRBD1 agrees at 11 bases. The germline V gene encodes CDR1 MNHNS and CDR2 SASEGT. V was clipped by 6 bases and J by 1 base; unmatched bases: 8. The CDR3 sequence is 17 residues long. The CDR3 nucleotides are TGTGCCAGCAGGAGGGACAGGGGGACCTCGGCCAAAAACATTCAGTACTTC. Its translation: CASRRDRGTSAKNIQYF.

On this clonotype: A read error may account for a junction end that differs from germline. The rearrangement joins TRBV18 to TRBJ1-5; tentatively, D is TRBD1 (5 bases). From germline, CDR1 is KGHSH and CDR2 LQKENI. The CDR3 has 11 amino acids. The CDR3 nucleotides are TGTGCAAGCTCACCACAGGACCGGCCTGGATTT. It specifies CASSPQDRPGF.

Many counts were recorded for this clonotype. The CDR3 DNA reads as TGTGCCAGCAGTTACAGAGACAGGGGAATGGGAAACACCATATATTTT. Its protein product is CASSYRDRGMGNTIYF. The chain carries TRBV6-5 and TRBJ1-3, with 8 bases fitting TRBD1. The CDR3 length is 16 residues. CDR1 is MNHEY, CDR2 SVGAGI, per germline. With 2 bases clipped from V and 4 bases from J, the junction kept 7 bases outside the gene matches.

Details on this clonotype: Since a much larger clone is just one base distant, this may be a read error. The V and J genes are TRBV7-2 and TRBJ1-5; perhaps TRBD1 as D (6 bases). The CDR3 spans 14 residues. Germline V lookup: CDR1 SGHTA, CDR2 FQGNSA. The CDR3 protein is CASTRGSSNQHQHF. CDR3 nucleotides: TGTGCCAGCACCAGGGGAAGTAGCAATCAGCACCAGCATTTT. Using reference TRBV7-2 and TRBJ1-5 for the parts outside the CDR3, the full variable domain is GAGVSQSPSNKVTEKGKDVELRCDPISGHTALYWYRQSLGQGLEFLIYFQGNSAPDKSGLPSDRFSAERTGGSVSTLTIQRTQQEDSAVYLCASTRGSSNQHQHFGDGTRLSIL.

This clonotype was observed at least ten times. The chain uses TRBV20-1 and TRBJ1-6; no firm D call. Trimming shortened V by 0 bases and J by 0 bases, and 12 bases separated the two germline ends. The CDR3 loop spans 17 amino acids. CDR1 is DFQATT, CDR2 SNEGSKA, per germline (reference sequence). The CDR3, as DNA: TGCAGTGCTAGAGATCGAACAGAGAGCTCCTATAATTCACCCCTCCACTTT. Protein: CSARDRTESSYNSPLHF.

This sequence joins TRBV19 and TRBJ1-5; the D gene is possibly TRBD1 (5 bases). CDR1 LNHDA and CDR2 SQIVND come from the germline V gene (reference sequence). This CDR3 has 14 residues. The V gene lost 6 bases and the J gene lost 6 bases, with 15 bases spanning the gap. Written as DNA, the CDR3 is TGTGCCAGTAGGGCGGGGGGTCGGAGTCAGCCCCAGCATTTT. Translated, it gives CASRAGGRSQPQHF.

This clonotype was seen repeatedly, ten times or more. The chain recombines TRBV7-2 with TRBJ2-7, with D perhaps matching TRBD2 (5 bases). The germline V gene has CDR1 SGHTA and CDR2 FQGNSA. The CDR3 runs 15 residues. The ends were cut back, 5 bases at V and 2 bases at J, with 16 bases in the middle. This CDR3 is CASSPQGGPTYEQYF. CDR3 coding DNA: TGTGCCAGCAGCCCCCAAGGAGGACCAACCTACGAGCAGTACTTC.

This clonotype has a count of ten or more. V and J are TRBV6-2 or TRBV6-3 and TRBJ2-7; a weak D match, TRBD2 (6 bases). The CDR3 extends over 15 amino acids. The germline gives CDR1 MNHEY, CDR2 SVGEGT. The V end lost 2 bases, the J end lost 0 bases, and 11 bases lay between the germline ends. CDR3 sequence: CASSYPDGSSYEQYF. As DNA, the CDR3 is TGTGCCAGCAGTTACCCCGACGGGAGCTCCTACGAGCAGTACTTC.

In this sample, this clonotype turned up many times. The chain carries TRBV20-1 and TRBJ2-6; TRBD2 is a possible D gene (5 bases). The CDR3 runs to 14 residues. Trimming took 4 bases from V and 0 from J, leaving 7 bases between them. Germline CDR1 DFQATT, CDR2 SNEGSKA (reference sequence). The CDR3 sequence: CSAKEGSGANVLTF. The DNA for the CDR3 is TGCAGTGCTAAAGAGGGCTCTGGGGCCAACGTCCTGACTTTC.

This chain links TRBV9 with TRBJ1-2; no reliable D call. This CDR3 is built from 15 residues. Germline-derived CDR1 and CDR2 are SGDLS and YYNGEE. The V gene lost 5 bases and the J gene lost 1 base, with 15 bases spanning the gap. The CDR3, as DNA: TGTGCCAGCAGACAATTTGGACGGGTTAACTATGGCTACACCTTC. Protein product: CASRQFGRVNYGYTF.

As for this clonotype: This may be a read error: a much more frequent sequence differs by one nucleotide. This chain uses TRBV12-3 or TRBV12-4 with TRBJ1-1; D gene ambiguous. The germline V and J ends were trimmed by 7 bases and 4 bases, with 13 bases remaining between them. The length of the CDR3 is 13 residues. This CDR3 is CASTQARGTEAFF. The CDR3 DNA reads as TGTGCCAGCACCCAGGCTCGCGGCACTGAAGCTTTCTTT.

This sequence joins TRBV9 and TRBJ2-7; a possible D gene is TRBD2 (6 bases). The germline V gene has CDR1 SGDLS and CDR2 YYNGEE. The CDR3 is made up of 13 amino acids. V lost 7 bases, J lost 4 bases, and 15 bases lay in between. The CDR3 region has the DNA TGTGCCAGCTCTGAAGGGGCGGGGTACGAGCAGTACTTC. Translation: CASSEGAGYEQYF. The full variable domain, its missing parts supplied by reference TRBV9 and TRBJ2-7, is DSGVTQTPKHLITATGQRVTLRCSPRSGDLSVYWYQQSLDQGLQFLIQYYNGEERAKGNILERFSAQQFPDLHSELNLSSLELGDSALYFCASSEGAGYEQYFGPGTRLTVT.

This clonotype was picked up many times. The chain joins TRBV2 to TRBJ2-1, with D possibly TRBD2 on 5 matching bases. With 7 bases removed from V and 2 bases from J, the gap between germline ends came to 9 bases. Looked up from germline, CDR1 is SNHLY and CDR2 is FYNNEI. CDR3 size: 13 residues. As DNA, the CDR3 is TGTGCCAGCATCCAGCGGACCTACAATGAGCAGTTCTTC. Its translation is CASIQRTYNEQFF.

Note on this clonotype: A much larger clone lies one base from this, so it may be a read error. The chain is built from TRBV9 and TRBJ1-5, with D uncertain. The CDR3 sequence is 14 residues long. V gave up 4 bases and J gave up 4 bases, with 12 bases separating them. The germline gives CDR1 SGDLS, CDR2 YYNGEE. The CDR3 DNA follows: TGTGCCAGCAGCTGTGGGAATCGGAATCAGCCCCAGCATTTT. Translation: CASSCGNRNQPQHF.

A remark on this clonotype: This may be a read error, as it is one base from a much larger clone. This chain links TRBV2 with TRBJ2-1; D gene uncertain. Trimming removed 5 bases from V and 9 bases from J, with 14 bases in between. The CDR3 spans 13 residues. CDR1 and CDR2 from the germline V gene are SNHLY and FYNNEI. The CDR3 spells CASSWEGIGEQFF. CDR3 coding DNA: TGTGCCAGCAGTTGGGAAGGGATAGGTGAGCAGTTCTTC. Supplemented by reference TRBV2 and TRBJ2-1, the full variable domain reads EPEVTQTPSHQVTQMGQEVILRCVPISNHLYFYWYRQILGQKVEFLVSFYNNEISEKSEIFDDQFSVERPDGSNFTLKIRSTKLEDSAMYFCASSWEGIGEQFFGPGTRLTVL.

This clonotype showed up many times. The V gene is TRBV6-1, the J gene TRBJ1-3, with D perhaps TRBD1 (6 bases). Germline-derived CDR1 and CDR2 are MNHNS and SASEGT. This CDR3 spans 14 amino acids. With 1 base removed from V and 3 bases from J, the gap between germline ends came to 7 bases. The CDR3 region is CASSEDRVGNTIYF. CDR3 DNA sequence: TGTGCCAGCAGTGAAGACAGGGTTGGAAACACCATATATTTT.

This clonotype was counted many times. This rearrangement joins TRBV7-9 to TRBJ1-1; no clear D gene. Germline V gene lookup returns CDR1 SEHNR and CDR2 FQNEAQ (reference sequence). The CDR3 is 13 residues long. V was trimmed by 7 bases and J by 3 bases, leaving 12 bases between them. CDR3 protein: CASTLTEHTEAFF. CDR3 in DNA: TGTGCCAGCACTTTAACAGAGCACACTGAAGCTTTCTTT.